The 26 T cell receptor beta chains reported below all come from one sample, sequenced in a study of blood T cell repertoires in COVID-19. Sequencing was performed with immunoSEQ multiplex PCR; in TCRdb, only in-frame clones are kept and a portion is missing. The sample yields 150,000 to 200,000 clones, nearly 90% seen once. The source material was peripheral blood. The receptors come from a man aged 55-75 years with active or convalescent COVID-19.

The CDR3 loop reads CASSQGLEGTDTQYF. In DNA form, the CDR3 reads TGTGCCAGCTCACAGGGACTAGAGGGCACAGATACGCAGTATTTT. The V gene is TRBV18, the J gene TRBJ2-3; 8 bases agree with TRBD2. The CDR3 spans 15 residues. Per germline, CDR1 KGHSH and CDR2 LQKENI. The trim removed 4 bases at V and 1 base at J, leaving 4 bases unmatched.

The CDR3 loop reads CASSLEGGRNREQYF. CDR3 sequence (DNA): TGCGCCAGCAGCTTGGAAGGGGGAAGGAATCGGGAGCAGTACTTC. The rearrangement joins TRBV5-1 to TRBJ2-7, with D perhaps TRBD1 (6 bases). Between the trimmed V and J ends, which lost 0 bases and 7 bases, there was a span of 17 bases. Germline V gives CDR1 SGHRS, CDR2 YFSETQ. CDR3 length: 15 amino acids.

V and J are TRBV5-1 and TRBJ2-3, with 9 bases identical to TRBD2. Germline loops: CDR1 SGHRS, CDR2 YFSETQ. The CDR3 sequence is 17 residues long. After removal of 0 bases from V and 0 bases from J, the junction contained 5 bases not matched to a gene. CDR3 sequence: CASSLGSGGPSTDTQYF. As DNA, the CDR3 is TGCGCCAGCAGCTTGGGTAGCGGGGGACCAAGCACAGATACGCAGTATTTT.

Notes on this clone: Other nucleotide sequences from this sample produce the same CDR3. The J gene is TRBJ1-1, the V gene TRBV12-3 or TRBV12-4; D is uncertain. Trimming cost V 3 bases and J 5 bases, with 4 bases left between them. CDR3 length equals 11 residues. The CDR3 bases are TGTGCCAGCAGTTTCGGGACTGAAGCTTTCTTT. This codes for CASSFGTEAFF.

This chain joins TRBV23-1 and TRBJ2-5; 10 bases fit TRBD2. TRBV23-1 falls under the ORF class, with uncertain function. The CDR3 spans 11 residues. Trimming removed 11 bases from V and 5 bases from J; junction bases left unmatched: 2. The CDR3 nucleotides read TGCGCCGGGACTAGCGAGGAGACCCAGTACTTC. Protein product: CAGTSEETQYF.

The table lists this clone with a count of one. V usage is TRBV11-2 and J usage is TRBJ1-2, with D maybe TRBD1 (5 bases). V gave up 3 bases and J gave up 4 bases, with 12 bases separating them. This CDR3 has 14 residues. Germline CDR1 is SGHAT and CDR2 is FQNNGV. The CDR3 nucleotides are TGTGCCAGCAGCTTCGGGGGACCCTCCTATGGCTACACCTTC. It specifies CASSFGGPSYGYTF. Looking up the rest from reference TRBV11-2 and TRBJ1-2 gives the full variable domain: EAGVAQSPRYKIIEKRQSVAFWCNPISGHATLYWYQQILGQGPKLLIQFQNNGVVDDSQLPKDRFSAERLKGVDSTLKIQPAKLEDSAVYLCASSFGGPSYGYTFGSGTRLTVV.

As to this clone: Different DNA sequences within this sample yield the same CDR3. The chain couples TRBV5-5 to TRBJ2-3; D not resolved. Trimming took off 0 bases at V and 5 bases at J, with 4 bases between the two ends. Per the germline V gene, CDR1 is SGHKS and CDR2 is YYEKEE (reference sequence). CDR3 length equals 12 residues. This chain's CDR3 is CASSLDRDTQYF. CDR3 sequence (DNA): TGTGCCAGCAGCTTGGATAGAGATACGCAGTATTTT.

The rearrangement links TRBV5-5 to TRBJ1-6; D is unclear. The germline V and J ends were trimmed by 2 bases and 13 bases, with 19 bases remaining between them. This CDR3 has 15 amino acids. Germline lookup yields CDR1 SGHKS and CDR2 YYEKEE (reference sequence). CDR3 sequence (DNA): TGTGCCAGCAGCTTAATGGCGGGAGAAGAGGAGCCCCTCCACTTT. The encoded protein is CASSLMAGEEEPLHF.

J is TRBJ2-5 and V is TRBV28; 12 nucleotides agree with TRBD2. Unmatched junction bases numbered 5, after V lost 4 bases and J lost 2 bases. This CDR3 contains 16 residues. CDR1 and CDR2 from the germline V gene are MDHEN and SYDVKM. The CDR3 sequence is CASSSTSGGNQETQYF. DNA for the CDR3: TGTGCCAGCAGTTCCACTAGCGGGGGGAATCAAGAGACCCAGTACTTC.

The V and J genes are TRBV12-3 or TRBV12-4 and TRBJ1-2, with D unresolved. The CDR3 has 12 residues. Trimming stripped 7 bases from V and 3 bases from J, with 9 bases between. DNA of the CDR3: TGTGCCAGCAACGGGAAGGACTATGGCTACACCTTC. It specifies CASNGKDYGYTF.

The chain combines TRBV7-9 with TRBJ1-1; D is possibly TRBD1 (6 bases). V was cut by 0 bases and J by 3 bases, with 11 bases left in between. The CDR3 loop spans 15 amino acids. CDR1 and CDR2 from the germline V gene are SEHNR and FQNEAQ (reference sequence). Written as DNA, the CDR3 is TGTGCCAGCAGCTTAGCGGGGGCGCGGGACACTGAAGCTTTCTTT. This gives the protein CASSLAGARDTEAFF.

V is TRBV18 and J is TRBJ2-1; 7 bases align to TRBD2. The CDR3 is made up of 16 amino acids. Germline CDR1 and CDR2: KGHSH and LQKENI. Trimming at V came to 0 bases and at J to 2 bases, leaving 4 bases not matched to a gene. CDR3 coding DNA: TGTGCCAGCTCACCACCGGGGGGGAGGACCTACAATGAGCAGTTCTTC. Its protein product is CASSPPGGRTYNEQFF.

The chain combines TRBV6-5 with TRBJ1-1; 11 nucleotides agree with TRBD1. The germline V gene encodes CDR1 MNHEY and CDR2 SVGAGI. V trimming: 4 bases; J trimming: 4 bases; junction bases outside the gene matches: 2. The length of the CDR3 is 14 residues. The CDR3 sequence: CASSSDRGLTEAFF. The CDR3 bases are TGTGCCAGCAGTTCGGACAGGGGGCTCACTGAAGCTTTCTTT.

V gene TRBV24-1 combines with J gene TRBJ2-4, with D perhaps matching TRBD1 (6 bases). The CDR3 is 15 amino acids. The germline gives CDR1 KGHDR, CDR2 SFDVKD. V shed 5 bases and J shed 5 bases, with 15 bases lying between them. Written as DNA, the CDR3 is TGTGCCACCAGTGGCGAAACAGGGTCCGAAAACATTCAGTACTTC. Translation gives CATSGETGSENIQYF.

V is TRBV19 and J is TRBJ2-5, with 7 bases matching TRBD2. V dropped 4 bases and J dropped 5; count of bases not matched to a gene: 7. Germline CDR1 and CDR2: LNHDA and SQIVND (reference sequence). The CDR3 loop spans 14 amino acids. CDR3 in amino acids: CASSKRDYRETQYF. The CDR3, as DNA: TGTGCCAGTAGTAAAAGGGACTACAGGGAGACCCAGTACTTC.

This clone was seen only once. J is TRBJ1-1 and V is TRBV19, with TRBD1 as a possible D gene (6 bases). CDR1 and CDR2 from the germline V gene are LNHDA and SQIVND (reference sequence). The CDR3 totals 14 residues. The V gene lost 3 bases and the J gene lost 4 bases, with 12 bases spanning the gap. CDR3 bases: TGTGCCAGTAGTATCCTACAGGGTGGCACTGAAGCTTTCTTT. Its protein product is CASSILQGGTEAFF.

V gene TRBV2 combines with J gene TRBJ1-2; tentatively, D is TRBD1 (6 bases). The V end lost 5 bases, the J end lost 8 bases, and 21 bases lay between the germline ends. Germline loops: CDR1 SNHLY, CDR2 FYNNEI. CDR3 length equals 15 residues. CDR3 DNA sequence: TGTGCCAGCAGTCTGGACCGTGGGGGCGCCCGGGGCTACACCTTC. As protein: CASSLDRGGARGYTF.

This chain joins TRBV6-6 and TRBJ1-5; 8 bases are shared with TRBD1. With 5 bases clipped from V and 4 bases from J, the junction kept 4 bases outside the gene matches. The CDR3 totals 14 residues. The germline V gene encodes CDR1 MNHNY and CDR2 SVGAGI (reference sequence). The CDR3 nucleotides read TGTGCCAGCAGTGCGCGACAGGGGAATCAGCCCCAGCATTTT. It encodes CASSARQGNQPQHF.

This chain links TRBV7-8 with TRBJ1-2; no clear D gene. The V gene's germline CDR1 is SGHVS and CDR2 FQNEAQ. V lost 1 base, J lost 0 bases, and 9 bases lay in between. The CDR3 runs to 15 residues. The CDR3 loop is CASSLGLGSNYGYTF. CDR3 in DNA: TGTGCCAGCAGCTTAGGACTTGGGTCTAACTATGGCTACACCTTC.

V usage is TRBV6-5 and J usage is TRBJ2-1, with D perhaps matching TRBD2 (5 bases). Trimming cost V 6 bases and J 6 bases, with 15 bases left between them. CDR3 length: 14 amino acids. Germline CDR1 is MNHEY and CDR2 is SVGAGI. The CDR3, as DNA: TGTGCCAGCAGACTAGGTATCGGATTCAATGAGCAGTTCTTC. Its translation: CASRLGIGFNEQFF.

The rearrangement uses TRBV10-2 and TRBJ1-2; possible D gene TRBD1, 5 bases. Trimming left V 4 bases short and J 4 bases short, with 10 bases between. The CDR3 spans 13 residues. In germline, CDR1 is WSHSY, CDR2 SAAADI. The CDR3 sequence: CASSGQGGYGYTF. The CDR3 DNA follows: TGCGCCAGCAGTGGTCAGGGAGGCTATGGCTACACCTTC.

The rearrangement joins TRBV5-1 to TRBJ2-6, with TRBD2 as a possible D gene (6 bases). V was pared by 0 bases and J by 1 base, with 8 bases between. The germline CDR1 and CDR2 sequences are SGHRS and YFSETQ. The length of the CDR3 is 16 residues. CDR3 in amino acids: CASSLDGGSGANVLTF. The CDR3 nucleotides are TGCGCCAGCAGCTTGGACGGGGGATCTGGGGCCAACGTCCTGACTTTC.

The genes are TRBV24-1 and TRBJ2-2; 7 bases are a match to TRBD1. CDR1 and CDR2 from the germline V gene are KGHDR and SFDVKD. V was pared by 5 bases and J by 12 bases, with 8 bases of the junction left unmatched. The CDR3 consists of 13 residues. The CDR3 region has the DNA TGTGCCACCAGTGGTATCGACAGGGCCAAGCTGTTTTTT. It translates to CATSGIDRAKLFF.

This chain uses TRBV4-2 with TRBJ2-1; 8 bases align to TRBD2. This CDR3 contains 16 residues. The V and J ends lost 3 bases and 3 bases, in that order; junction bases with no gene match: 7. Germline CDR1 and CDR2: LGHNA and YNFKEQ. CDR3 DNA: TGTGCCAGCAGCCATGCATCCGGGACTAGCTACAATGAGCAGTTCTTC. It codes for CASSHASGTSYNEQFF.

The rearrangement uses TRBV5-1 and TRBJ1-5; TRBD1 aligns across 8 bases. The CDR3 totals 16 residues. Germline CDR1 and CDR2: SGHRS and YFSETQ. Unmatched junction bases numbered 5, after V lost 0 bases and J lost 3 bases. CDR3 sequence: CASSLAGGDFNQPQHF. In DNA, the CDR3 is TGCGCCAGCAGCTTGGCAGGGGGCGATTTCAATCAGCCCCAGCATTTT.

For this clone: The junction shows a germline mismatch at one end, possibly a read error. The V gene is TRBV6-6, the J gene TRBJ1-6; TRBD1 matches at 7 bases. CDR3 size: 16 residues. Per germline, CDR1 MNHNY and CDR2 SVGAGI (reference sequence). This chain's CDR3 is CASSTRTGVNNSPLHF. In DNA form, the CDR3 reads TGTGCCAGCAGCACCAGGACAGGCGTAAATAACTCACCCCTCCACTTT.